This T cell receptor (beta chain) was profiled in a study of blood T cell repertoires in COVID-19. Study-level background: Sources were T cells, B-cell-depleted T cells, or PBMCs; the material itself was cDNA or gDNA.

TCRdb's copy holds only in-frame clones and misses some; the assay was immunoSEQ multiplex PCR. Counted here are about 82,000 clones, approximately 86% occurring once; the ten biggest clones make up under 20%. Germline CDR1 reads SGHNT; CDR2 reads YYREEE (reference sequence). This CDR3 has 13 amino acids. Germline trimming cut 4 bases from V and 6 bases from J; bases unmatched to any gene: 4. The chain has TRBV5-4 and TRBJ2-5; 9 bases line up with TRBD1. This receptor was obtained from an older man with active or convalescent COVID-19. The sample comprised peripheral blood. CDR3 protein: CASSGDRVKTQYF. The CDR3 region has the DNA TGTGCCAGCAGCGGGGACAGGGTGAAGACCCAGTACTTC. Based on the CDR3 plus reference TRBV5-4 and TRBJ2-5, the full variable domain is ETGVTQSPTHLIKTRGQQVTLRCSSQSGHNTVSWYQQALGQGPQFIFQYYREEENGRGNFPPRFSGLQFPNYSSELNVNALELDDSALYLCASSGDRVKTQYFGPGTRLLVL.